This T cell receptor (beta chain) came from a study of blood T cell repertoires in COVID-19. Looked up from germline, CDR1 is MNHEY and CDR2 is SVGAGI. This CDR3 region has 15 residues. Trimming cost V 7 bases and J 7 bases; bases outside gene matches: 11. Profiled with immunoSEQ multiplex PCR; TCRdb holds only in-frame clones, not every one. This sample has 80,000 or so clones, with about 82% found just once. This sequence joins TRBV6-5 and TRBJ1-4, with 8 bases that match TRBD1. The TCR was taken from a man aged 50 or older with COVID-19, enrolled during active disease. The specimen was peripheral blood. This chain's CDR3 is CASTPAGDRGEKLFF. CDR3 nucleotides: TGTGCCAGCACCCCAGCAGGAGACAGGGGTGAAAAACTGTTTTTT.